One and the same sample provided the 26 T cell receptor beta chains below, sequenced in a study of blood T cell repertoires in COVID-19. The protocol was immunoSEQ multiplex PCR, while the TCRdb copy is restricted to in-frame clones and leaves out a portion. The table records 200,000 to 300,000 clones, about 85% of them present only once. Material for sequencing was peripheral blood. These receptor sequences come from a woman aged 60-75 years with active or convalescent COVID-19.

This clone was seen only a few times. The rearrangement uses TRBV7-8 and TRBJ2-1; a weak D match, TRBD1 (6 bases). Trimming took 5 bases from V and 4 from J, leaving 9 bases between them. This CDR3 is built from 13 residues. CDR1 is SGHVS, CDR2 FQNEAQ, per germline. The CDR3 DNA reads TGTGCCAGCAGCCAGGGGCCATACAATGAGCAGTTCTTC. This translates into CASSQGPYNEQFF. Full variable domain (outside the CDR3, taken from reference TRBV7-8 and TRBJ2-1): GAGVSQSPRYKVAKRGQDVALRCDPISGHVSLFWYQQALGQGPEFLTYFQNEAQLDKSGLPSDRFFAERPEGSVSTLKIQRTQQEDSAVYLCASSQGPYNEQFFGPGTRLTVL.

CDR3 nucleotides: TGTGCCAGCTACCGGGGTGAGGGGGATAGGACCCAGTACTTC. Its protein is CASYRGEGDRTQYF. J is TRBJ2-5 and V is TRBV3-1 (or the pseudogene TRBV3-2); D possibly corresponds to TRBD1 (6 bases). The CDR3 has 14 amino acids. Germline assignment: CDR1 LGHDT and CDR2 YNNKEL (reference sequence). Deletions cut 8 bases from V and 7 bases from J, with 20 bases between.

The rearrangement joins TRBV7-9 to TRBJ1-2; TRBD1 might be the D (6 bases). The length of the CDR3 is 15 residues. V was shortened by 6 bases and J by 0 bases, with 14 bases between the two germline ends. CDR1 and CDR2 (germline): SEHNR, FQNEAQ (reference sequence). The CDR3, as DNA: TGTGCCAGCAGTCTACGGGACAACGCTAACTATGGCTACACCTTC. This gives the protein CASSLRDNANYGYTF.

The chain carries TRBV24-1 and TRBJ1-2; 7 bases align to TRBD1. Looked up from germline, CDR1 is KGHDR and CDR2 is SFDVKD. CDR3 length: 18 residues. After removal of 4 bases from V and 7 bases from J, the junction contained 20 bases not matched to a gene. CDR3 in DNA: TGTGCCACCAGTGACGACGGTACTACTGGGACAGTACGGGGTGGCTACACCTTC. Amino acids: CATSDDGTTGTVRGGYTF.

The chain uses TRBV7-6 and TRBJ2-1, with 9 bases matching TRBD2. Germline V gene lookup returns CDR1 SGHVS and CDR2 FNYEAQ. After removal of 0 bases from V and 9 bases from J, the junction contained 9 bases not matched to a gene. CDR3 size: 16 residues. CDR3 nucleotides: TGTGCCAGCAGCTTAGCGAGAGCGGGGGGTTCGAGTGAGCAGTTCTTC. It codes for CASSLARAGGSSEQFF.

The genes are TRBV19 and TRBJ1-1; a weak D match, TRBD1 (6 bases). The CDR3 is made up of 14 amino acids. Between the trimmed V and J ends, which lost 4 bases and 4 bases, there was a span of 13 bases. Germline lookup yields CDR1 LNHDA and CDR2 SQIVND (reference sequence). CDR3 bases: TGTGCCAGTAGTACAACAGGGTCGGCCACTGAAGCTTTCTTT. The encoded protein is CASSTTGSATEAFF.

The genes are TRBV5-6 and TRBJ2-2; no reliable D call. Germline CDR1 is SGHDT and CDR2 is YYEEEE. This CDR3 has 13 amino acids. Trimming took 2 bases from V and 7 from J, leaving 9 bases between them. In DNA form, the CDR3 reads TGTGCCAGCAGCTTTAGCTCGGGCGGGGAGCTGTTTTTT. It yields the protein CASSFSSGGELFF.

The chain employs TRBV24-1 and TRBJ2-7; tentative D call: TRBD1 (6 bases). Trimming took 7 bases from V and 2 from J, leaving 20 bases between them. The length of the CDR3 is 16 residues. Germline CDR1 is KGHDR and CDR2 is SFDVKD. The CDR3 spells CATRGHDRPPTYEQYF. CDR3 DNA sequence: TGTGCCACCAGGGGACACGACAGGCCACCCACCTACGAGCAGTACTTC.

This chain's CDR3 is CASSLGTGAYGYTF. CDR3 sequence (DNA): TGTGCCAGCAGCTTAGGGACAGGAGCTTATGGCTACACCTTC. The V and J genes are TRBV7-2 and TRBJ1-2; 7 bases fit TRBD1. Losses at the gene ends were 1 base for V and 5 bases for J; bases not matched to a gene: 4. This CDR3 region has 14 residues. Per the germline V gene, CDR1 is SGHTA and CDR2 is FQGNSA.

This rearrangement joins TRBV30 to TRBJ2-3, with 9 nucleotides matching TRBD1. The V and J ends lost 2 bases and 14 bases, in that order; junction bases with no gene match: 5. CDR3 length equals 11 residues. Germline V CDR1 and CDR2: GTSNPN, SVGIG (reference sequence). The CDR3, as DNA: TGTGCCTGGAGTTCAGGGACAGGGAGGTATTTT. Translating it yields CAWSSGTGRYF.

The genes are TRBV6-5 and TRBJ1-5, with D possibly matching TRBD1 (5 bases). Trimming left V 6 bases short and J 5 bases short, with 17 bases between. Germline V CDR1 and CDR2: MNHEY, SVGAGI. The CDR3 is made up of 15 amino acids. CDR3 loop: CASSLAGTRDQPQHF. The CDR3 coding sequence is TGTGCCAGCAGCCTCGCGGGGACGAGGGATCAGCCCCAGCATTTT.

The rearrangement links TRBV24-1 to TRBJ1-5, with D maybe TRBD1 (6 bases). The CDR3 is made up of 16 amino acids. In germline, CDR1 is KGHDR, CDR2 SFDVKD. V was cut by 5 bases and J by 1 base, with 14 bases left in between. CDR3 residues: CATSATTGESNQPQHF. CDR3 DNA: TGTGCCACCAGTGCCACGACAGGCGAAAGCAATCAGCCCCAGCATTTT.

This chain connects TRBV27 to TRBJ1-5; D is unresolved. CDR1 MNHEY and CDR2 SMNVEV come from the germline V gene (reference sequence). This CDR3 has 13 amino acids. With 2 bases removed from V and 4 bases from J, the gap between germline ends came to 6 bases. The CDR3 loop is CASSLGVNQPQHF. The CDR3 DNA follows: TGTGCCAGCAGTTTAGGAGTTAATCAGCCCCAGCATTTT.

The chain uses TRBV9 and TRBJ2-1; D might be TRBD2 (5 bases). The CDR3 loop spans 16 amino acids. Germline V gene lookup returns CDR1 SGDLS and CDR2 YYNGEE. V dropped 0 bases and J dropped 0 bases, with 10 bases sitting between them. CDR3 loop: CASSVDDEGSYNEQFF. The CDR3 DNA reads as TGTGCCAGCAGCGTAGACGACGAGGGCTCCTACAATGAGCAGTTCTTC.

This chain uses TRBV14 with TRBJ1-5, with D hard to call. Germline V CDR1 and CDR2: SGHDN, FVKESK. V was cut by 2 bases and J by 4 bases, with 6 bases left in between. The CDR3 runs to 13 residues. CDR3 sequence (DNA): TGTGCCAGCAGCCAAAGTCTAAATCAGCCCCAGCATTTT. Translated: CASSQSLNQPQHF.

This rearrangement joins TRBV3-1 (or the pseudogene TRBV3-2) to TRBJ2-3; the D gene is possibly TRBD1 (7 bases). Trimming removed 6 bases from V and 3 bases from J, with 13 bases in between. Germline CDR1 reads LGHDT; CDR2 reads YNNKEL (reference sequence). The CDR3 length is 14 residues. The CDR3 region is CASRPTGRTDTQYF. Here the CDR3 DNA reads TGTGCCAGCAGACCGACAGGGAGGACAGATACGCAGTATTTT.

The chain links TRBV30 to TRBJ1-1; the D gene is possibly TRBD1 (5 bases). Germline V gene data show CDR1 as GTSNPN and CDR2 as SVGIG (reference sequence). The CDR3 spans 15 residues. The V end was cut by 6 bases, the J end by 0 bases, with 17 bases between. The CDR3 DNA reads TGTGCCTGTACCCGGGGGATAAGGATGAACACTGAAGCTTTCTTT. Translating it yields CACTRGIRMNTEAFF. The whole variable domain, filled in from reference TRBV30 and TRBJ1-1, reads SQTIHQWPATLVQPVGSPLSLECTVEGTSNPNLYWYRQAAGRGLQLLFYSVGIGQISSEVPQNLSASRPQDRQFILSSKKLLLSDSGFYLCACTRGIRMNTEAFFGQGTRLTVV.

The CDR3 loop is CASSPSGLALNNEQFF. CDR3 DNA sequence: TGTGCCAGCAGTCCCTCGGGACTAGCTTTGAACAATGAGCAGTTCTTC. The chain uses TRBV28 and TRBJ2-1, with 9 nucleotides matching TRBD2. This CDR3 contains 16 residues. The trim removed 5 bases at V and 5 bases at J, leaving 10 bases unmatched. Germline CDR1 MDHEN, CDR2 SYDVKM.

This clone appeared a few times. The chain has TRBV2 and TRBJ1-4; D remains ambiguous. Trimming shortened V by 7 bases and J by 8 bases, and 17 bases separated the two germline ends. This CDR3 comprises 14 residues. Germline V lookup: CDR1 SNHLY, CDR2 FYNNEI. The CDR3 region is CASTSPLPGEKLFF. CDR3 DNA sequence: TGTGCCAGCACCTCCCCCCTCCCGGGGGAAAAACTGTTTTTT.

The chain recombines TRBV21-1 with TRBJ2-1; TRBD2 is taken as the D call from the table, unchecked against the DNA. TRBV21-1 corresponds to a pseudogene. The CDR3 has 16 residues. The CDR3 DNA reads TGTGCCAGCAGCAAAGTAGCGGGGGCCCCCTACAATGAGCAGTTCTTC. It specifies CASSKVAGAPYNEQFF.

This chain links TRBV30 with TRBJ1-2, with D perhaps TRBD1 (5 bases). This CDR3 contains 14 residues. Germline V gives CDR1 GTSNPN, CDR2 SVGIG (reference sequence). V was cut by 7 bases and J by 0 bases, with 15 bases left in between. The CDR3 here is CASTGGASNYGYTF. CDR3 coding DNA: TGTGCCTCTACGGGAGGGGCGTCTAACTATGGCTACACCTTC.

This chain links TRBV5-1 with TRBJ2-5, with TRBD2 matching 14 bases. The length of the CDR3 is 16 residues. The germline gives CDR1 SGHRS, CDR2 YFSETQ. V shed 4 bases, J shed 4 bases, and the junction held 6 bases outside the gene matches. CDR3 coding DNA: TGCGCCAGCAGCCCTCGGACTAGCGGGGGGAGAGAGACCCAGTACTTC. As protein: CASSPRTSGGRETQYF.

The chain joins TRBV6-1 to TRBJ2-4; the D gene is possibly TRBD1 (5 bases). From germline, CDR1 is MNHNS and CDR2 SASEGT. Trimming took off 1 base at V and 0 bases at J, with 22 bases between the two ends. This CDR3 contains 20 residues. The CDR3 spells CASSEEGVGQALLAKNIQYF. Here the CDR3 DNA reads TGTGCCAGCAGTGAAGAAGGAGTGGGGCAGGCCTTACTAGCCAAAAACATTCAGTACTTC.

The J gene is TRBJ1-2, the V gene TRBV3-1 (or the pseudogene TRBV3-2); 7 bases agree with TRBD1. The CDR3 has 16 amino acids. Looked up from germline, CDR1 is LGHDT and CDR2 is YNNKEL (reference sequence). V shed 1 base, J shed 4 bases, and the junction held 9 bases outside the gene matches. DNA of the CDR3: TGTGCCAGCAGCCAAGGAACAGGGGAAATGAGCTATGGCTACACCTTC. It is translated as CASSQGTGEMSYGYTF.

The V gene is TRBV28, the J gene TRBJ1-3; tentative D call: TRBD1 (5 bases). The germline V gene has CDR1 MDHEN and CDR2 SYDVKM. The CDR3 extends over 15 amino acids. The V end lost 4 bases, the J end lost 4 bases, and 14 bases lay between the germline ends. The CDR3 region is CASSWDSTRGNTIYF. CDR3 nucleotide sequence: TGTGCCAGCAGTTGGGACTCAACTCGGGGAAACACCATATATTTT.

The chain couples TRBV2 to TRBJ2-7; 7 bases agree with TRBD2. CDR1 is SNHLY, CDR2 FYNNEI, per germline. There are 15 residues in the CDR3. Trimming took 6 bases from V and 1 from J; bases not matched to a gene: 9. The CDR3: CASRETGTISYEQYF. CDR3 DNA: TGTGCCAGCAGAGAGACCGGGACTATATCCTACGAGCAGTACTTC.